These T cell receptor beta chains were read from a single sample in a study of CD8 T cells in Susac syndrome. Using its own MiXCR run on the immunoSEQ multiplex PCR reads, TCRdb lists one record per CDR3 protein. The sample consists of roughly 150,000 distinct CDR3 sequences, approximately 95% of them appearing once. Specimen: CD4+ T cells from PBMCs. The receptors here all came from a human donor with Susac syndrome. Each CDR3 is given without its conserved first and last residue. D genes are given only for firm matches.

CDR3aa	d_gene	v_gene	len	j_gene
ATSKKLDGHNEQF	.	TRBV15	13	TRBJ2-1
ASTVAGGPRETQY	TRBD2	TRBV12-3/TRBV12-4	13	TRBJ2-5
ASSLGGTTTDTQY	.	TRBV5-6	13	TRBJ2-3
SARGGALTGELF	.	TRBV20-1	12	TRBJ2-2
SVDVGGNEKLF	.	TRBV29-1	11	TRBJ1-4
ASSQPPGQGSYEQY	TRBD1	TRBV4-2	14	TRBJ2-7
ASSGTGGKNSPLH	TRBD1	TRBV9	13	TRBJ1-6
ASTKYGRLEGANVLT	.	TRBV11-2	15	TRBJ2-6
ASSSTSGETPGELF	TRBD2	TRBV7-6	14	TRBJ2-2
SVEGPSEQF	.	TRBV29-1	9	TRBJ2-1
ASSQAGGDQPQH	.	TRBV4-2	12	TRBJ1-5
ASSEISTDTQY	.	TRBV6-5	11	TRBJ2-3
ASSEGQGNLETQY	TRBD1	TRBV5-4	13	TRBJ2-5
ATSREMNTEAF	.	TRBV15	11	TRBJ1-1
ASSKRDRDTGELF	TRBD1	TRBV25-1	13	TRBJ2-2
ASSSGATSGETQY	.	TRBV28	13	TRBJ2-5
ASSQVQGGTEVF	.	TRBV3-1	12	TRBJ1-1
SVEGVVD	.	TRBV29-1	7	TRBJ1-2
ASSDVDIGVTGELF	.	TRBV6-1	14	TRBJ2-2